Presented here are 30 T cell receptor beta chains from one specimen sequenced in a study of regulatory T cells in long-lasting Graves disease. Specified time point: newly diagnosed GD, antithyroid drugs for less than 3 months. Researchers made the TCR library from RNA that was extracted from PBMCs. Libraries of TCR beta came from iRepertoire HTBI primers plus Arm-PCR of CDR3 regions. Using its own MiXCR run on the multiplex PCR reads, TCRdb lists one record per CDR3 protein. The data contain fewer than 650,000 distinct CDR3 sequences, roughly 15% of them singletons. The sample was also linked to a second study, of T cells in Graves' hyperthyroidism and ophthalmopathy.

Sequencing used peripheral blood mononuclear cells (PBMCs), obtained at new diagnosis, from a patient treated with antithyroid drugs. These receptors were collected from a woman aged 25 to 39 with Graves disease.

The rearrangement uses TRBV20-1 and TRBJ1-2; no firm D call. The CDR3 is 13 residues long. Germline lookup yields CDR1 DFQATT and CDR2 SNEGSKA (reference sequence). The V end was cut by 6 bases, the J end by 2 bases, with 13 bases between. CDR3 coding DNA: TGCAGTGCCATGGAGGGCGGGAACTATGGCTACACCTTC. It codes for CSAMEGGNYGYTF.

The sample holds many counts of this clonotype. The chain employs TRBV7-8 and TRBJ2-7; D is uncertain. Germline CDR1 reads SGHVS; CDR2 reads FQNEAQ. The ends were cut back, 1 base at V and 2 bases at J, with 9 bases in the middle. The CDR3 consists of 14 residues. The CDR3 nucleotides are TGTGCCAGCAGCTTAGGAAGGCAGACCTACGAGCAGTACTTC. As protein: CASSLGRQTYEQYF.

The sample holds many counts of this clonotype. The rearrangement uses TRBV28 and TRBJ2-7; no firm D call. The CDR3 loop spans 13 amino acids. CDR1 is MDHEN, CDR2 SYDVKM, per germline. V gave up 1 base and J gave up 1 base, with 5 bases separating them. For the CDR3, the DNA is TGTGCCAGCAGTTTATCCTCATCCTACGAGCAGTACTTC. It translates to CASSLSSSYEQYF.

J is TRBJ1-6 and V is TRBV12-3 or TRBV12-4; no clear D. Trimming left V 6 bases short and J 7 bases short, with 13 bases between. This CDR3 has 14 amino acids. CDR3 DNA sequence: TGTGCCAGCAGCCCCTACTTATTCAATTCACCCCTCCACTTT. Translating gives CASSPYLFNSPLHF.

At least ten counts were recorded for this clonotype. The CDR3 DNA sequence: TGTGCCAGCAGATCACCCCCGGCCATTAGCTCCTACGAGCAGTACTTC. As protein: CASRSPPAISSYEQYF. The chain uses TRBV28 and TRBJ2-7; D is undetermined. The CDR3 is 16 residues long. Trimming took 6 bases from V and 0 from J, leaving 18 bases between them. Germline V lookup: CDR1 MDHEN, CDR2 SYDVKM.

This clonotype was seen at least ten times. The chain joins TRBV6-6 to TRBJ2-7, with unresolved D. V was cut by 0 bases and J by 0 bases, with 12 bases left in between. This CDR3 has 16 residues. Germline CDR1 is MNHNY and CDR2 is SVGAGI (reference sequence). Here the CDR3 DNA reads TGTGCCAGCAGTTACTCGTTCTCCCAAACCTCCTACGAGCAGTACTTC. Its protein is CASSYSFSQTSYEQYF.

This clonotype has a handful of counts. The chain is built from TRBV7-2 and TRBJ2-1; TRBD2 is a possible D gene (6 bases). Germline CDR1 is SGHTA and CDR2 is FQGNSA. The V end lost 3 bases, the J end lost 4 bases, and 13 bases lay between the germline ends. The CDR3 runs to 15 residues. CDR3 sequence: CASSFGGQAYNEQFF. The CDR3 region has the DNA TGTGCCAGCAGCTTCGGGGGTCAGGCTTACAATGAGCAGTTCTTC.

This clonotype was picked up many times. The J gene is TRBJ1-2, the V gene TRBV6-1, with 7 bases aligning to TRBD1. The J segment lost 2 bases and the V segment lost 8 bases, leaving 5 bases of the junction unmatched. CDR1 is MNHNS and CDR2 is SASEGT in the germline V gene. The CDR3 totals 13 residues. This CDR3 reads CASDVQGNYGYTF. In nucleotides, the CDR3 is TGTGCCAGCGACGTACAGGGGAACTATGGCTACACCTTC.

The chain's CDR3 is CASRSGQLQETQYF. Written as DNA, the CDR3 is TGTGCCAGCCGCTCGGGGCAGCTACAAGAGACCCAGTACTTC. The genes are TRBV5-6 and TRBJ2-5, with D tentatively TRBD1 or TRBD2 (5 bases each). The CDR3 extends over 14 amino acids. CDR1 and CDR2 from the germline V gene are SGHDT and YYEEEE. Trimming removed 7 bases at V and 2 bases at J, with 15 bases between.

This clonotype was detected a few times. The gene calls are TRBV6-1 and TRBJ2-1; a possible D gene is TRBD2 (6 bases). V was shortened by 11 bases and J by 7 bases, with 15 bases between the two germline ends. The CDR3 is 12 residues long. Germline V lookup: CDR1 MNHNS, CDR2 SASEGT. In DNA, the CDR3 is TGTGCCGGCCAAGCGGGTGGGAATGAGCAGTTCTTC. As protein: CAGQAGGNEQFF.

Many counts were recorded for this clonotype. This chain connects TRBV20-1 to TRBJ2-7, with D perhaps being TRBD1 or TRBD2 (6 bases each). The CDR3 consists of 11 residues. Germline V lookup: CDR1 DFQATT, CDR2 SNEGSKA (reference sequence). The CDR3 spells CSVQGTYEQYF. The CDR3 DNA is TGCAGCGTTCAGGGGACTTACGAGCAGTACTTC.

This clonotype was seen many times. This chain joins TRBV6-2 or TRBV6-3 and TRBJ2-5; D tentatively fits TRBD1 or TRBD2 (5 bases each). Trimming removed 5 bases at V and 7 bases at J, with 20 bases between. Looked up from germline, CDR1 is MNHEY and CDR2 is SVGEGT. This CDR3 region has 15 residues. CDR3 DNA sequence: TGTGCCAGCAGTACCGGGACGGCTGATTGGGGGACCCAGTACTTC. Translation: CASSTGTADWGTQYF.

The chain combines TRBV5-4 with TRBJ2-5, with 7 bases identical to TRBD2. CDR3 length: 15 amino acids. Germline CDR1 reads SGHNT; CDR2 reads YYREEE (reference sequence). J lost 5 bases, V lost 0 bases, and 7 bases had no gene match. The CDR3 reads CASSLAGRASETQYF. For the CDR3, the DNA is TGTGCCAGCAGCTTGGCGGGGAGGGCCTCTGAGACCCAGTACTTC. Drawing the rest from reference TRBV5-4 and TRBJ2-5, the complete variable domain is ETGVTQSPTHLIKTRGQQVTLRCSSQSGHNTVSWYQQALGQGPQFIFQYYREEENGRGNFPPRFSGLQFPNYSSELNVNALELDDSALYLCASSLAGRASETQYFGPGTRLLVL.

This clonotype was detected ten times or more. The V call is TRBV29-1, the J call TRBJ1-5; tentative D call: TRBD1 (5 bases). Trimming cost V 4 bases and J 3 bases, with 10 bases left between them. Germline-derived CDR1 and CDR2 are SQVTM and ANQGSEA. The CDR3 has 13 amino acids. CDR3 nucleotide sequence: TGCAGCGTTGCGGACGGGACCAATCAGCCCCAGCATTTT. Its protein product is CSVADGTNQPQHF.

This clonotype was seen more than once but under ten times. This chain connects TRBV28 to TRBJ1-3; D gene ambiguous. The CDR3 contains 14 residues. CDR1 and CDR2 from the germline V gene are MDHEN and SYDVKM. V lost 7 bases to trimming and J lost 7 bases, with 17 bases between them. CDR3 sequence reads: CASTPPGVVNTIYF. CDR3 bases: TGTGCCAGCACCCCCCCAGGCGTGGTTAACACCATATATTTT.

This clonotype has a count of ten or more. The chain uses TRBV28 and TRBJ1-1; no firm D call. Trimming removed 4 bases from V and 3 bases from J, with 12 bases in between. Germline CDR1 and CDR2: MDHEN and SYDVKM. The CDR3 is made up of 14 amino acids. CDR3 in DNA: TGTGCCAGCAGTTCGCGGTGGTCGGACACTGAAGCTTTCTTT. This codes for CASSSRWSDTEAFF.

This clonotype was detected ten times or more. The chain uses TRBV7-6 and TRBJ2-1; D is unresolved. The CDR3 loop spans 13 amino acids. The germline V and J ends were trimmed by 3 bases and 5 bases, with 8 bases remaining between them. The V gene's germline CDR1 is SGHVS and CDR2 FNYEAQ. The CDR3 nucleotides read TGTGCCAGCAGCTTTAATCCGAACAATGAGCAGTTCTTC. Its translation: CASSFNPNNEQFF.

This clonotype was seen more than once but under ten times. This chain links TRBV20-1 with TRBJ2-7; D remains unclear. V lost 0 bases, J lost 1 base, and 10 bases lay in between. This CDR3 region has 14 residues. Looked up from germline, CDR1 is DFQATT and CDR2 is SNEGSKA (reference sequence). CDR3 sequence: CSARDLSGSYEQYF. The CDR3 DNA reads TGCAGTGCTAGAGATCTGTCCGGGTCCTACGAGCAGTACTTC.

This chain joins TRBV7-6 and TRBJ1-5; 7 nucleotides line up with TRBD1. Germline-derived CDR1 and CDR2 are SGHVS and FNYEAQ. Trimming cost V 1 base and J 5 bases; bases outside gene matches: 17. The CDR3 contains 19 residues. The CDR3 nucleotides are TGTGCCAGCAGCTTAGAGGGTTTTAGGCCAGGGGGGCAGCATCAGCCCCAGCATTTT. Protein sequence: CASSLEGFRPGGQHQPQHF.

This sequence joins TRBV9 and TRBJ2-2, with 8 positions matching TRBD2. Germline loops: CDR1 SGDLS, CDR2 YYNGEE. With 0 bases clipped from V and 0 bases from J, the junction kept 1 base outside the gene matches. The CDR3 is made up of 16 amino acids. The CDR3 DNA follows: TGTGCCAGCAGCGTAGGGACTAGCTCGAACACCGGGGAGCTGTTTTTT. The encoded protein is CASSVGTSSNTGELFF. The full variable domain, its missing parts supplied by reference TRBV9 and TRBJ2-2, is DSGVTQTPKHLITATGQRVTLRCSPRSGDLSVYWYQQSLDQGLQFLIQYYNGEERAKGNILERFSAQQFPDLHSELNLSSLELGDSALYFCASSVGTSSNTGELFFGEGSRLTVL.

In this sample, this clonotype turned up many times. The gene calls are TRBV7-2 and TRBJ2-5; D is ambiguous. This CDR3 region has 16 residues. Trimming removed 1 base at V and 2 bases at J, with 14 bases between. Germline CDR1 reads SGHTA; CDR2 reads FQGNSA. The CDR3 loop is CASSLDPPLLQETQYF. The CDR3 DNA is TGTGCCAGCAGCTTAGATCCCCCCCTCTTACAAGAGACCCAGTACTTC.

This clonotype was detected a few times. The genes are TRBV18 and TRBJ1-2; D remains ambiguous. V gave up 3 bases and J gave up 3 bases, with 8 bases separating them. The CDR3 sequence is 13 residues long. Germline V lookup: CDR1 KGHSH, CDR2 LQKENI. The CDR3 is CASSPGSYYGYTF. In DNA, the CDR3 is TGTGCCAGCTCACCGGGATCCTACTATGGCTACACCTTC.

This clonotype has a handful of counts. The gene calls are TRBV3-1 and TRBJ2-7, with no clear D. The CDR3 loop spans 16 amino acids. Trimming took 0 bases from V and 0 from J, leaving 12 bases between them. Germline loops: CDR1 LGHDT, CDR2 YNNKEL (reference sequence). Written as DNA, the CDR3 is TGTGCCAGCAGCCAAGATTGGAGCAGCCCCTCCTACGAGCAGTACTTC. This encodes CASSQDWSSPSYEQYF.

This clonotype was observed many times. The chain joins TRBV20-1 to TRBJ2-1, with 9 bases aligning to TRBD2. After removal of 0 bases from V and 6 bases from J, the junction contained 6 bases not matched to a gene. Germline lookup yields CDR1 DFQATT and CDR2 SNEGSKA (reference sequence). The CDR3 is 15 amino acids. The CDR3 reads CSARDSVSGSNEQFF. CDR3 bases: TGCAGTGCTAGAGATTCGGTTAGCGGGAGCAATGAGCAGTTCTTC.

The chain has TRBV6-2 or TRBV6-3 and TRBJ2-4; no firm D call. Trimming took off 2 bases at V and 6 bases at J, with 2 bases between the two ends. This CDR3 has 11 amino acids. CDR1 and CDR2 (germline): MNHEY, SVGEGT. The DNA for the CDR3 is TGTGCCAGCAGTTACCGAAACATTCAGTACTTC. Protein: CASSYRNIQYF.

This clonotype was counted many times. This chain uses TRBV12-3 or TRBV12-4 with TRBJ1-5; TRBD1 is a possible D gene (5 bases). The V and J ends lost 6 bases and 6 bases respectively, with 9 bases between them. This CDR3 is built from 12 residues. The chain's CDR3 is CASSYGGQPQHF. For the CDR3, the DNA is TGTGCCAGCAGCTATGGGGGTCAGCCCCAGCATTTT.

The chain links TRBV7-9 to TRBJ1-3; D may be TRBD1 (6 bases). The V and J ends lost 5 bases and 4 bases respectively, with 12 bases between them. CDR3 length: 14 residues. Germline CDR1 is SEHNR and CDR2 is FQNEAQ (reference sequence). For the CDR3, the DNA is TGTGCCAGCAGCGCGGACAGCTCGGGAAACACCATATATTTT. Encoded protein: CASSADSSGNTIYF.

This clonotype was observed many times. This chain connects TRBV27 to TRBJ2-7; D unresolved. The CDR3 length is 13 residues. Germline values: CDR1 MNHEY, CDR2 SMNVEV (reference sequence). Deletions cut 3 bases from V and 1 base from J, with 7 bases between. The CDR3, as DNA: TGTGCCAGCAGTTTTGGTGAATCCTACGAGCAGTACTTC. Amino acids: CASSFGESYEQYF.

In its sample, this clonotype was seen many times. The genes are TRBV28 and TRBJ2-1; a weak D match, TRBD2 (5 bases). Trimming removed 7 bases at V and 9 bases at J, with 13 bases between. CDR1 is MDHEN, CDR2 SYDVKM, per germline. This CDR3 spans 12 amino acids. The CDR3 is CASTTTSFEQFF. The CDR3 nucleotides read TGTGCCAGCACCACCACTAGTTTTGAGCAGTTCTTC.

Regarding this clonotype: Since a much larger clone is just one base distant, this may be a read error. The chain joins TRBV7-2 to TRBJ2-1; 8 positions agree with TRBD1. The CDR3 runs to 16 residues. Germline-derived CDR1 and CDR2 are SGHTA and FQGNSA. The CDR3 sequence is CAGSPLLRGRGNEQFF. The DNA for the CDR3 is TGTGCCGGCAGCCCACTCCTCAGGGGGCGGGGTAATGAGCAGTTCTTC.